The 10 T cell receptor beta chains presented below share a single source sample, sequenced in a study of blood T cell repertoires in COVID-19. Repertoires were generated with immunoSEQ multiplex PCR, while TCRdb's copy carries only in-frame clones and drops some. The table lists about 330,000 clones, 87% of them singletons. The specimen sequenced was PBMCs or T cells enriched from blood (not recorded which). Receptors originate from a woman aged 25-40 years who had recovered from COVID-19.

This sequence joins TRBV11-2 and TRBJ1-4; 7 nucleotides align to TRBD1. V shed 1 base, J shed 10 bases, and the junction held 6 bases outside the gene matches. The CDR3 contains 14 residues. The germline V gene encodes CDR1 SGHAT and CDR2 FQNNGV. This chain's CDR3 is CASSLAGGGGKLFF. CDR3 sequence (DNA): TGTGCCAGCAGCTTAGCAGGGGGTGGCGGAAAACTGTTTTTT.

The chain links TRBV7-6 to TRBJ1-5; possible D gene TRBD1, 5 bases. V gave up 1 base and J gave up 6 bases, with 13 bases separating them. The CDR3 is 15 residues long. Germline V CDR1 and CDR2: SGHVS, FNYEAQ. CDR3 nucleotides: TGTGCCAGCAGCTTAGGGGGCGGACCTGGTCAGCCCCAGCATTTT. As protein: CASSLGGGPGQPQHF.

The chain is built from TRBV12-3 or TRBV12-4 and TRBJ1-6, with 8 bases that match TRBD1. The V and J ends lost 6 bases and 9 bases, in that order; junction bases with no gene match: 4. The CDR3 covers 13 residues. In DNA, the CDR3 is TGTGCCAGCAGCCGGACAGGGCCTTCACCCCTCCACTTT. Residues: CASSRTGPSPLHF.

CDR3 DNA sequence: TGTGCCAGCAGCCCCAACGCCGGGGAACCTGAAGCTTTCTTT. Translated, it gives CASSPNAGEPEAFF. The rearrangement uses TRBV5-4 and TRBJ1-1; D gene unclear. The CDR3 spans 14 residues. V was pared by 4 bases and J by 6 bases, with 16 bases between. Germline V CDR1 and CDR2: SGHNT, YYREEE (reference sequence).

The CDR3 protein is CASSPVGTGGSPLHF. CDR3 nucleotide sequence: TGTGCCAGCAGCCCCGTGGGGACAGGGGGATCACCCCTCCACTTT. This chain uses TRBV9 with TRBJ1-6, with TRBD1 matching over 11 bases. J gave up 10 bases and V 4 bases, and 7 bases lay outside the gene matches. Germline V gene sequence: CDR1 SGDLS, CDR2 YYNGEE. This CDR3 spans 15 amino acids. Together with reference TRBV9 and TRBJ1-6, the CDR3 gives the full variable domain: DSGVTQTPKHLITATGQRVTLRCSPRSGDLSVYWYQQSLDQGLQFLIQYYNGEERAKGNILERFSAQQFPDLHSELNLSSLELGDSALYFCASSPVGTGGSPLHFGNGTRLTVT.

V gene TRBV5-1 combines with J gene TRBJ2-1, with TRBD1 matching over 7 bases. The J segment lost 6 bases and the V segment lost 4 bases, leaving 4 bases of the junction unmatched. Germline CDR1 reads SGHRS; CDR2 reads YFSETQ. The CDR3 runs 13 residues. CDR3 in DNA: TGCGCCAGCAGCATAACAGGGGTCAATGAGCAGTTCTTC. Protein sequence: CASSITGVNEQFF.

The rearrangement links TRBV19 to TRBJ2-7, with D perhaps matching TRBD2 (6 bases). CDR1 is LNHDA, CDR2 SQIVND, per germline (reference sequence). V was cut by 5 bases and J by 0 bases, with 11 bases left in between. The CDR3 extends over 14 amino acids. The CDR3 loop reads CASSLGGASYEQYF. CDR3 in DNA: TGTGCCAGTAGTTTGGGCGGGGCCTCCTACGAGCAGTACTTC. Using reference TRBV19 and TRBJ2-7 for the parts outside the CDR3, the full variable domain is DGGITQSPKYLFRKEGQNVTLSCEQNLNHDAMYWYRQDPGQGLRLIYYSQIVNDFQKGDIAEGYSVSREKKESFPLTVTSAQKNPTAFYLCASSLGGASYEQYFGPGTRLTVT.

This chain connects TRBV2 to TRBJ1-2; TRBD1 matches at 9 bases. The CDR3 contains 14 residues. The trim removed 6 bases at V and 4 bases at J, leaving 6 bases unmatched. Looked up from germline, CDR1 is SNHLY and CDR2 is FYNNEI. The CDR3 bases are TGTGCCAGCAGGGACAGGGGAGTATCCTATGGCTACACCTTC. Translation: CASRDRGVSYGYTF. The complete variable domain, with remaining parts taken from reference TRBV2 and TRBJ1-2, reads EPEVTQTPSHQVTQMGQEVILRCVPISNHLYFYWYRQILGQKVEFLVSFYNNEISEKSEIFDDQFSVERPDGSNFTLKIRSTKLEDSAMYFCASRDRGVSYGYTFGSGTRLTVV.

This sequence joins TRBV9 and TRBJ2-3; 7 bases map to TRBD2. Germline CDR1 is SGDLS and CDR2 is YYNGEE. The CDR3 runs 16 residues. The ends lost 3 bases at V and 0 bases at J; junction bases unmatched: 7. CDR3 protein: CASSGRAGISTDTQYF. CDR3 nucleotide sequence: TGTGCCAGCAGCGGCCGAGCGGGGATAAGCACAGATACGCAGTATTTT.

The V call is TRBV10-2, the J call TRBJ1-5; D is perhaps TRBD1 (5 bases). In germline, CDR1 is WSHSY, CDR2 SAAADI. This CDR3 is built from 15 residues. V was cut by 0 bases and J by 7 bases, with 13 bases left in between. CDR3 loop: CASSESVAGKQPQHF. CDR3 sequence (DNA): TGCGCCAGCAGTGAGTCGGTGGCAGGGAAACAGCCCCAGCATTTT.